These 12 T cell receptor beta chains were sequenced from one sample in a study of blood T cell repertoires in COVID-19. The repertoire was sequenced with immunoSEQ multiplex PCR; TCRdb's copy has only in-frame clones and lacks some. The data show tens of thousands of clones, approximately 83% seen once. Material for sequencing was peripheral blood. These receptor sequences come from a woman of 80 years or more with acute or convalescent COVID-19.

The chain is built from TRBV7-3 and TRBJ2-5; a possible D gene is TRBD1 (5 bases). The CDR3 runs to 14 residues. Germline V gene lookup returns CDR1 SGHTA and CDR2 FQGTGA. V lost 5 bases, J lost 0 bases, and 10 bases lay in between. This CDR3 reads CASSPGQHQETQYF. CDR3 nucleotides: TGTGCCAGCAGCCCCGGACAACACCAAGAGACCCAGTACTTC. Based on the CDR3 plus reference TRBV7-3 and TRBJ2-5, the full variable domain is GAGVSQTPSNKVTEKGKYVELRCDPISGHTALYWYRQSLGQGPEFLIYFQGTGAADDSGLPNDRFFAVRPEGSVSTLKIQRTERGDSAVYLCASSPGQHQETQYFGPGTRLLVL.

This clone was seen a few times. The gene calls are TRBV29-1 and TRBJ1-1; 8 bases align to TRBD1. The germline V gene encodes CDR1 SQVTM and CDR2 ANQGSEA. Trimming cost V 3 bases and J 5 bases; bases outside gene matches: 8. The CDR3 consists of 14 residues. CDR3 DNA: TGCAGCGTTGACCGGACAGGGACGTTGACTGAAGCTTTCTTT. Translating it yields CSVDRTGTLTEAFF.

This clone appeared a single time. The chain is built from TRBV24-1 and TRBJ2-3, with 11 bases aligning to TRBD2. The trim removed 4 bases at V and 1 base at J, leaving 3 bases unmatched. Germline CDR1 reads KGHDR; CDR2 reads SFDVKD. CDR3 length: 16 residues. CDR3 nucleotide sequence: TGTGCCACCAGTGAAGGGGGACTAGCGGGCACAGATACGCAGTATTTT. This gives the protein CATSEGGLAGTDTQYF.

The J gene is TRBJ1-5, the V gene TRBV30; D is perhaps TRBD1 (5 bases). Trimming took 2 bases from V and 1 from J, leaving 9 bases between them. The germline CDR1 and CDR2 sequences are GTSNPN and SVGIG (reference sequence). This CDR3 has 14 amino acids. CDR3 in amino acids: CAWSMGGSNQPQHF. Written as DNA, the CDR3 is TGTGCCTGGAGTATGGGGGGGAGCAATCAGCCCCAGCATTTT.

The chain has TRBV7-2 and TRBJ1-6, with 10 bases identical to TRBD1. Trimming removed 5 bases from V and 9 bases from J; junction bases left unmatched: 10. CDR1 is SGHTA, CDR2 FQGNSA, per germline. CDR3 length: 16 amino acids. The CDR3 DNA reads TGTGCCAGCAGCCTCTGGACAGGGGGGCGAGGTTCACCCCTCCACTTT. It encodes CASSLWTGGRGSPLHF.

This clone was counted between two and nine times. The rearrangement uses TRBV18 and TRBJ2-1; 7 bases map to TRBD1. Per germline, CDR1 KGHSH and CDR2 LQKENI. With 5 bases clipped from V and 6 bases from J, the junction kept 7 bases outside the gene matches. The CDR3 is 14 residues long. The CDR3 loop is CASSSRGRGNEQFF. For the CDR3, the DNA is TGTGCCAGCTCATCGAGGGGGCGTGGCAATGAGCAGTTCTTC. The full variable domain, completed using reference TRBV18 and TRBJ2-1, is NAGVMQNPRHLVRRRGQEARLRCSPMKGHSHVYWYRQLPEEGLKFMVYLQKENIIDESGMPKERFSAEFPKEGPSILRIQQVVRGDSAAYFCASSSRGRGNEQFFGPGTRLTVL.

V gene TRBV5-1 combines with J gene TRBJ2-2; 10 bases align to TRBD2. With 0 bases clipped from V and 5 bases from J, the junction kept 10 bases outside the gene matches. Germline lookup yields CDR1 SGHRS and CDR2 YFSETQ. The CDR3 has 18 amino acids. The CDR3 spells CASSLAASGSFGTGELFF. CDR3 in DNA: TGCGCCAGCAGCTTGGCGGCTAGCGGGAGCTTTGGGACCGGGGAGCTGTTTTTT.

The J gene is TRBJ2-4, the V gene TRBV4-1; D call uncertain. V lost 1 base, J lost 0 bases, and 7 bases lay in between. The germline CDR1 and CDR2 sequences are MGHRA and YSYEKL. This CDR3 is built from 15 residues. The CDR3 loop is CASSQGHGAKNIQYF. For the CDR3, the DNA is TGCGCCAGCAGCCAAGGACACGGAGCCAAAAACATTCAGTACTTC.

CDR3 coding DNA: TGCAGTGCTAGTGAGGGGGCTAAAGAGACCCAGTACTTC. Translated: CSASEGAKETQYF. The J gene is TRBJ2-5, the V gene TRBV20-1; 7 bases align to TRBD1. This CDR3 comprises 13 residues. Germline V gene sequence: CDR1 DFQATT, CDR2 SNEGSKA (reference sequence). J gave up 3 bases and V 3 bases, and 4 bases lay outside the gene matches.

The chain carries TRBV5-6 and TRBJ2-3; tentative D call: TRBD2 (6 bases). The CDR3 sequence is 15 residues long. Germline values: CDR1 SGHDT, CDR2 YYEEEE. Deletions cut 0 bases from V and 4 bases from J, with 12 bases between. CDR3: CASSLGAGYPDTQYF. The CDR3 DNA reads TGTGCCAGCAGCTTGGGAGCGGGTTACCCAGATACGCAGTATTTT. The whole variable domain, filled in from reference TRBV5-6 and TRBJ2-3, reads DAGVTQSPTHLIKTRGQQVTLRCSPKSGHDTVSWYQQALGQGPQFIFQYYEEEERQRGNFPDRFSGHQFPNYSSELNVNALLLGDSALYLCASSLGAGYPDTQYFGPGTRLTVL.

This clone was counted a few times. The chain recombines TRBV5-1 with TRBJ2-7; the D gene is possibly TRBD1 (6 bases). V gave up 4 bases and J gave up 4 bases, with 12 bases separating them. The CDR3 totals 13 residues. Germline loops: CDR1 SGHRS, CDR2 YFSETQ. CDR3 in DNA: TGCGCCAGCAGCGGTAAAGGGGGATACGAGCAGTACTTC. Amino acids: CASSGKGGYEQYF.

The DNA for the CDR3 is TGTGCCAGCAGGGGGGACAGGGCCTTTAATTCACCCCTCCACTTT. It specifies CASRGDRAFNSPLHF. This chain joins TRBV27 and TRBJ1-6; 9 bases agree with TRBD1. J lost 6 bases, V lost 6 bases, and 6 bases had no gene match. Germline V gives CDR1 MNHEY, CDR2 SMNVEV (reference sequence). CDR3 size: 15 residues.